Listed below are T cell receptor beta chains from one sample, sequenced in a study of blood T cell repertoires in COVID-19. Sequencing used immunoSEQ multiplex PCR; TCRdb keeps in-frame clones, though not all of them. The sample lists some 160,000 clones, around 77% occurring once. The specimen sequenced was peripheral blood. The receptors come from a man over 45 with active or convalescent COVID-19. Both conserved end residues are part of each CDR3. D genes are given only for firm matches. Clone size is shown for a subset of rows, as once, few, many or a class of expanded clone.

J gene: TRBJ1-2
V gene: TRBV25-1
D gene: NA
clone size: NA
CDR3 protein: CASSQAGAYGYTF
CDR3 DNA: TGTGCCAGCAGTCAGGCGGGGGCCTATGGCTACACCTTC

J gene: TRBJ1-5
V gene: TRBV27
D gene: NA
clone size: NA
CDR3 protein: CASSSLTDNQPQHF
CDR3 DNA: TGTGCCAGCAGTTCGCTCACAGACAATCAGCCCCAGCATTTT

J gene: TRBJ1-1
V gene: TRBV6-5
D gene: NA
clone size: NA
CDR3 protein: CASRMDGQRNTEAFF
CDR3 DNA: TGTGCCAGCAGAATGGACGGACAGCGGAACACTGAAGCTTTCTTT

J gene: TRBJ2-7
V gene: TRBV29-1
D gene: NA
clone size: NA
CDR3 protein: CSVVTVEEQYF
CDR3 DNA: TGCAGCGTTGTTACGGTGGAGGAGCAGTACTTC

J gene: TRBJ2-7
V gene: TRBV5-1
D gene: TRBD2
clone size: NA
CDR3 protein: CASSRGLAGGTSGEQYF
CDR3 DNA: TGCGCCAGCAGCCGCGGACTAGCGGGAGGGACGTCAGGCGAGCAGTACTTC

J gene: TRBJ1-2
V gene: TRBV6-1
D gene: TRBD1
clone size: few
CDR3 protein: CASSDRPPHRGGNYGYTF
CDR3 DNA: TGTGCCAGCAGTGATCGGCCCCCCCACAGGGGCGGTAACTATGGCTACACCTTC

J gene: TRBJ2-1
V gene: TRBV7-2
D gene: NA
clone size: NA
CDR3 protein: CASSLVQTRNEQFF
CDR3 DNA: TGTGCCAGCAGCTTAGTTCAAACACGCAATGAGCAGTTCTTC

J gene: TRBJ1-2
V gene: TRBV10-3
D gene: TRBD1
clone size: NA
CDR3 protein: CAISEGQEGNGYTF
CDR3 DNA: TGTGCCATCAGTGAAGGACAGGAAGGAAATGGCTACACCTTC

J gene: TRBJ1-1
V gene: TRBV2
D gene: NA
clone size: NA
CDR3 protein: CASSERGAWRNPF
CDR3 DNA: TGTGCCAGCAGTGAAAGGGGCGCCTGGCGGAACCCTTTT

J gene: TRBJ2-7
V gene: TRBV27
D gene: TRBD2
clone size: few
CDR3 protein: CASKVSGSGAYEQYF
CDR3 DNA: TGTGCCAGCAAGGTCAGCGGGAGCGGGGCCTACGAGCAGTACTTC